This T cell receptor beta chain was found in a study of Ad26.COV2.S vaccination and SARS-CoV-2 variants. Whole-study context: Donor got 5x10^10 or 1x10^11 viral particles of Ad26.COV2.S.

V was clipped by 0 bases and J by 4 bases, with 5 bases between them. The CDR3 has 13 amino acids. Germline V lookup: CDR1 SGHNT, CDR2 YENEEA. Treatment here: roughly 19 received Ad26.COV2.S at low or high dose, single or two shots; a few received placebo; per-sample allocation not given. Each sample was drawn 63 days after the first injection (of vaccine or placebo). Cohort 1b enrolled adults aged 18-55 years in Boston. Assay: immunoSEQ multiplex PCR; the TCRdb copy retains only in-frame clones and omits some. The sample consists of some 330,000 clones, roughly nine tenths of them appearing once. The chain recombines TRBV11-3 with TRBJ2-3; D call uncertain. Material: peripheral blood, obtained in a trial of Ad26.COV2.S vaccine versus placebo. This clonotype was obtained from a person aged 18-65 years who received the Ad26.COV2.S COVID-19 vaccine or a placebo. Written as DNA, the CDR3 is TGTGCCAGCAGCTTAGAATATCCAGATACGCAGTATTTT. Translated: CASSLEYPDTQYF.